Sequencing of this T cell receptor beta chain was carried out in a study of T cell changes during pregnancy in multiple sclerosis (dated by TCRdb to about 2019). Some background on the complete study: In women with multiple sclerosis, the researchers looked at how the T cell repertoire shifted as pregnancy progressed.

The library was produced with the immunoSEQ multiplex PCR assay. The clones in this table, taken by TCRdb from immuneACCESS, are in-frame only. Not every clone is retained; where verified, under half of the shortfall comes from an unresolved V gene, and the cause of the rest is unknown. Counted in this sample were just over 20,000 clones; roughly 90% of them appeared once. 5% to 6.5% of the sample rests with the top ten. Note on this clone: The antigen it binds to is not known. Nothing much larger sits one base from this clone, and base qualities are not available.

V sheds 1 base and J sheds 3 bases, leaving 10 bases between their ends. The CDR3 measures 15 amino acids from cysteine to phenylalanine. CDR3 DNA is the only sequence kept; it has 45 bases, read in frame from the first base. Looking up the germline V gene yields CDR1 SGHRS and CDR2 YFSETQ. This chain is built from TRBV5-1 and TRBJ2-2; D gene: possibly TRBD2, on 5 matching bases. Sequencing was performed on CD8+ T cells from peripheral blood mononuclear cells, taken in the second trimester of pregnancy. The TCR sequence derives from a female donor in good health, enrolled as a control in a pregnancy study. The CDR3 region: CASSLWGADTGELFF. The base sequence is TGCGCCAGCAGCTTGTGGGGAGCTGACACCGGGGAGCTGTTTTTT.